This TCR beta chain came from a study of blood T cell repertoires in COVID-19. The CDR3 sequence is 13 residues long. CDR1 is MNHEY, CDR2 SVGEGT, per germline. With 3 bases removed from V and 1 base from J, the gap between germline ends came to 6 bases. Profiled with immunoSEQ multiplex PCR; TCRdb holds only in-frame clones, not every one. The data show some 160,000 clones, with roughly 86% seen just once and roughly 2.4% held by the top ten. The receptor's source is a woman at least 80 years old with COVID-19, enrolled during active disease. V and J are TRBV6-2 or TRBV6-3 and TRBJ1-1; no clear D gene. The sample was peripheral blood. The CDR3 here is CASSYGENTEAFF. The CDR3 DNA reads as TGTGCCAGCAGTTATGGAGAGAACACTGAAGCTTTCTTT.